This passage covers 20 T cell receptor beta chains from one sample sequenced in a study of shared clonotypes between healthy human individuals. The assay was immunoSEQ multiplex PCR, and TCRdb's table has in-frame clones only and misses some. In the table there are fewer than 650,000 clones, roughly 79% of which are singletons. Sequenced: PBMCs. The receptors here all came from a woman aged 35 to 49 in good health. Some clones in this sample may be carry-over from other donors' samples.

This chain's CDR3 is CASSGQREKLFF. The CDR3 coding sequence is TGCGCCAGCAGCGGACAGCGGGAAAAACTGTTTTTT. This rearrangement joins TRBV10-2 to TRBJ1-4, with D perhaps TRBD1 (6 bases). CDR1 and CDR2 from the germline V gene are WSHSY and SAAADI. This CDR3 region has 12 residues. The V end lost 6 bases, the J end lost 8 bases, and 10 bases lay between the germline ends.

The chain couples TRBV7-9 to TRBJ2-1, with TRBD2 matching over 8 bases. The CDR3 sequence is 15 residues long. CDR1 and CDR2 from the germline V gene are SEHNR and FQNEAQ (reference sequence). With V trimmed by 5 bases and J by 7 bases, 10 bases remained unmatched. CDR3: CASSPRLASGNEQFF. The CDR3 DNA reads as TGTGCCAGCAGCCCCAGGCTGGCTAGCGGGAATGAGCAGTTCTTC.

V gene TRBV7-8 combines with J gene TRBJ2-7; a possible D gene is TRBD2 (6 bases). Between the trimmed V and J ends, which lost 1 base and 0 bases, there was a span of 10 bases. CDR3 length: 15 residues. Per germline, CDR1 SGHVS and CDR2 FQNEAQ. CDR3 amino acids: CASSLVAGSSYEQYF. The CDR3 DNA reads TGTGCCAGCAGCTTAGTGGCGGGAAGCTCCTACGAGCAGTACTTC.

This chain uses TRBV7-2 with TRBJ2-1; the match to TRBD2 covers 9 bases. The germline V gene encodes CDR1 SGHTA and CDR2 FQGNSA. The CDR3 has 13 residues. CDR3 sequence reads: CAGGRASSNEQFF. Written as DNA, the CDR3 is TGTGCAGGCGGGAGGGCCAGCTCCAATGAGCAGTTCTTC.

In DNA form, the CDR3 reads TGTGCCAGCATGGGGACATTGGGAGAGACCCAGTACTTC. Translating gives CASMGTLGETQYF. J is TRBJ2-5 and V is TRBV2, with D perhaps TRBD1 (6 bases). Per the germline V gene, CDR1 is SNHLY and CDR2 is FYNNEI. V dropped 7 bases and J dropped 4 bases, with 13 bases sitting between them. This CDR3 is 13 amino acids long.

The rearrangement joins TRBV27 to TRBJ1-1; 8 nucleotides line up with TRBD1. This CDR3 spans 16 amino acids. Germline trimming cut 0 bases from V and 4 bases from J; bases unmatched to any gene: 7. Germline V lookup: CDR1 MNHEY, CDR2 SMNVEV (reference sequence). Written as DNA, the CDR3 is TGTGCCAGCAGTTTATCGCCCGGACAGGGAGGCACTGAAGCTTTCTTT. Translated: CASSLSPGQGGTEAFF.

This clone has just one count. The rearrangement joins TRBV29-1 to TRBJ2-3, with 9 bases aligning to TRBD1. V lost 8 bases to trimming and J lost 3 bases; unmatched junction nucleotides: 6. This CDR3 comprises 13 residues. Germline CDR1 and CDR2: SQVTM and ANQGSEA. In DNA, the CDR3 is TGCAGCCTCCCGGGACAGGGAACAGATACGCAGTATTTT. The encoded protein is CSLPGQGTDTQYF.

The genes are TRBV28 and TRBJ1-5; 8 bases map to TRBD1. The V and J ends lost 7 bases and 2 bases, in that order; junction bases with no gene match: 7. CDR3 length: 15 residues. Germline V gene lookup returns CDR1 MDHEN and CDR2 SYDVKM. CDR3 region: CASTEDREGNQPQHF. CDR3 nucleotide sequence: TGTGCCAGCACCGAGGACAGGGAAGGCAATCAGCCCCAGCATTTT. Together with reference TRBV28 and TRBJ1-5, the CDR3 gives the full variable domain: DVKVTQSSRYLVKRTGEKVFLECVQDMDHENMFWYRQDPGLGLRLIYFSYDVKMKEKGDIPEGYSVSREKKERFSLILESASTNQTSMYLCASTEDREGNQPQHFGDGTRLSIL.

The chain links TRBV5-4 to TRBJ2-5; D may be TRBD2 (5 bases). With the DNA end fitting TRBJ2-7 better, the J assignment may be wrong. Germline CDR1 SGHNT, CDR2 YYREEE (reference sequence). The CDR3 totals 15 residues. The CDR3 sequence: CASSLVAGSSYEQYF. CDR3 nucleotide sequence: TGTGCCAGCAGCTTGGTTGCGGGCAGCTCCTACGAGCAGTACTTC.

This clone was recorded once. The chain is built from TRBV29-1 and TRBJ2-7, with D perhaps matching TRBD2 (6 bases). The length of the CDR3 is 13 residues. V was trimmed by 1 base and J by 7 bases, leaving 14 bases between them. Germline V gene data show CDR1 as SQVTM and CDR2 as ANQGSEA. The CDR3 bases are TGCAGCGTTGAAGGGGGGACTTTCCCGGAGCAGTACTTC. This gives the protein CSVEGGTFPEQYF.

The V gene is TRBV9, the J gene TRBJ2-1; unclear D gene. Trimming cost V 0 bases and J 3 bases, with 10 bases left between them. The CDR3 spans 15 residues. The V gene's germline CDR1 is SGDLS and CDR2 YYNGEE. The CDR3 bases are TGTGCCAGCAGCGTAGTAGGTAGTGACTACAATGAGCAGTTCTTC. This gives the protein CASSVVGSDYNEQFF.

The chain uses TRBV5-6 and TRBJ2-5; 7 bases are shared with TRBD2. The CDR3 is made up of 16 amino acids. The germline V gene encodes CDR1 SGHDT and CDR2 YYEEEE. With 2 bases clipped from V and 3 bases from J, the junction kept 10 bases outside the gene matches. As DNA, the CDR3 is TGTGCCAGCAGCTTAGAGGGTGGCGGGGGTGAAGAGACCCAGTACTTC. The encoded protein is CASSLEGGGGEETQYF.

The chain uses TRBV6-6 and TRBJ2-2; perhaps TRBD2 as D (6 bases). The V gene lost 4 bases and the J gene lost 0 bases, with 6 bases spanning the gap. Germline CDR1 reads MNHNY; CDR2 reads SVGAGI (reference sequence). The CDR3 runs to 14 residues. The CDR3 nucleotides read TGTGCCAGCAGTTGGGGGGCGAACACCGGGGAGCTGTTTTTT. Encoded protein: CASSWGANTGELFF.

V and J are TRBV10-3 and TRBJ2-5; 11 bases agree with TRBD1. Trimming took 8 bases from V and 5 from J; bases not matched to a gene: 10. CDR1 is ENHRY and CDR2 is SYGVKD in the germline V gene. The CDR3 covers 15 residues. DNA of the CDR3: TGTGCCATCGGGGAGGGACAGGGGGTCGTGGAGACCCAGTACTTC. Translated: CAIGEGQGVVETQYF.

Turning to this clone: The same CDR3 can be traced to other DNA sequences in this sample. The chain uses TRBV7-2 and TRBJ2-1; the match to TRBD2 covers 8 bases. This CDR3 region has 16 residues. Unmatched junction bases numbered 2, after V lost 1 base and J lost 0 bases. Per the germline V gene, CDR1 is SGHTA and CDR2 is FQGNSA. CDR3 in amino acids: CASSLESGSSYNEQFF. In nucleotides, the CDR3 is TGTGCCAGCAGCTTAGAAAGCGGGAGCTCCTACAATGAGCAGTTCTTC.

The table lists this clone with a few counts. V usage is TRBV5-4 and J usage is TRBJ2-2; D is unclear. Germline CDR1 SGHNT, CDR2 YYREEE (reference sequence). Trimming cost V 4 bases and J 8 bases, with 15 bases left between them. This CDR3 contains 14 residues. In nucleotides, the CDR3 is TGTGCCAGCAGCCAAGGGATGGCTTCGGGGGAGCTGTTTTTT. Translating gives CASSQGMASGELFF.

This rearrangement joins TRBV29-1 to TRBJ2-3; 8 positions match TRBD1. The length of the CDR3 is 15 residues. CDR1 is SQVTM and CDR2 is ANQGSEA in the germline V gene. V dropped 5 bases and J dropped 0; count of bases not matched to a gene: 7. CDR3 DNA: TGCAGCGTTAGTGTGGGACAGGCTAGCACAGATACGCAGTATTTT. Translating gives CSVSVGQASTDTQYF.

The genes are TRBV19 and TRBJ1-4, with TRBD1 as a possible D gene (6 bases). The germline V gene encodes CDR1 LNHDA and CDR2 SQIVND (reference sequence). The ends were cut back, 6 bases at V and 0 bases at J, with 11 bases in the middle. The CDR3 has 15 amino acids. The DNA of the CDR3 is TGTGCCAGTAGAGACAGGACCTCAACTAATGAAAAACTGTTTTTT. Protein: CASRDRTSTNEKLFF.

J is TRBJ1-2 and V is TRBV27; possible D gene TRBD1, 5 bases. Germline lookup yields CDR1 MNHEY and CDR2 SMNVEV (reference sequence). The CDR3 covers 14 residues. V was trimmed by 4 bases and J by 7 bases, leaving 16 bases between them. CDR3 DNA: TGTGCCAGCAGTTCCCCGGGGACTGGCGGTGGCTACACCTTC. Its protein is CASSSPGTGGGYTF.

The V call is TRBV7-9, the J call TRBJ1-1; 8 bases match TRBD1. This CDR3 spans 15 amino acids. Germline loops: CDR1 SEHNR, CDR2 FQNEAQ (reference sequence). After removal of 5 bases from V and 5 bases from J, the junction contained 10 bases not matched to a gene. CDR3 bases: TGTGCCAGCAGCCCAATGACAGGGGTGGGGACTGAAGCTTTCTTT. It codes for CASSPMTGVGTEAFF.